The next 21 T cell receptor beta chains were all read from a single sample in a study of cytotoxic CD8 clonotypes in ibrutinib-treated CLL. Some clones are missing from TCRdb's copy, which holds only in-frame ones; the method was immunoSEQ multiplex PCR. The data contain around 300,000 clones, about 80% of them singletons. Sequencing was performed on PBMCs, taken before ibrutinib treatment. These receptors originate from a human donor with chronic lymphocytic leukemia.

This clone was detected a few times. V usage is TRBV2 and J usage is TRBJ2-1; D is unresolved. Trimming took off 7 bases at V and 8 bases at J, with 12 bases between the two ends. The CDR3 contains 12 residues. Germline V gives CDR1 SNHLY, CDR2 FYNNEI. Here the CDR3 reads CASIGIGHEQFF. In nucleotides, the CDR3 is TGTGCCAGCATAGGTATAGGTCATGAGCAGTTCTTC.

V is TRBV28 and J is TRBJ2-5; D may match TRBD1 or TRBD2 (5 bases each). Germline V lookup: CDR1 MDHEN, CDR2 SYDVKM. This CDR3 contains 18 residues. V lost 6 bases and J lost 4, with 27 bases in between. CDR3 sequence: CASSSLLGPWEGGETQYF. DNA of the CDR3: TGTGCCAGCAGCTCTCTGTTGGGACCCTGGGAAGGAGGAGAGACCCAGTACTTC.

This clone has only one observation. This sequence joins TRBV29-1 and TRBJ1-2; 7 nucleotides agree with TRBD1. This CDR3 has 13 residues. CDR1 and CDR2 (germline): SQVTM, ANQGSEA. After removal of 5 bases from V and 4 bases from J, the junction contained 7 bases not matched to a gene. The CDR3 loop is CSVPGQLAYGYTF. CDR3 nucleotide sequence: TGCAGCGTTCCGGGACAGCTAGCCTATGGCTACACCTTC.

The rearrangement links TRBV25-1 to TRBJ2-3, with TRBD2 identical over 7 bases. V gave up 6 bases and J gave up 4 bases; unmatched junction bases: 7. Germline assignment: CDR1 MGHDK and CDR2 SYGVNS. The CDR3 is 14 residues long. The CDR3 DNA follows: TGTGCCAGCAGCCAGAGCGGGAATTCAGATACGCAGTATTTT. Protein: CASSQSGNSDTQYF.

This clone was seen a handful of times. The chain recombines TRBV9 with TRBJ2-7, with D uncertain. Trimming left V 4 bases short and J 6 bases short, with 17 bases between. Germline assignment: CDR1 SGDLS and CDR2 YYNGEE. The CDR3 consists of 14 residues. CDR3 DNA: TGTGCCAGCAGCCCAGGCACTGGGGTAATCGAGCAGTACTTC. It translates to CASSPGTGVIEQYF.

The chain has TRBV30 and TRBJ2-7; D may be TRBD1 (6 bases). Germline V gene data show CDR1 as GTSNPN and CDR2 as SVGIG (reference sequence). V shed 4 bases and J shed 3 bases, with 10 bases lying between them. The CDR3 covers 12 residues. The CDR3, as DNA: TGTGCCTGGATCGGACAGAACTACGAGCAGTACTTC. Protein product: CAWIGQNYEQYF.

The V call is TRBV7-2, the J call TRBJ2-2; tentative D call: TRBD2 (5 bases). This CDR3 is 16 amino acids long. Germline V lookup: CDR1 SGHTA, CDR2 FQGNSA. Trimming shortened V by 4 bases and J by 8 bases, and 20 bases separated the two germline ends. Here the CDR3 DNA reads TGTGCCAGCAGCTCACAACGCGCGGAGGAGCGGGGGGAGCTGTTTTTT. Translation gives CASSSQRAEERGELFF.

This chain joins TRBV4-3 and TRBJ2-7, with D possibly TRBD2 on 5 matching bases. CDR3 length equals 13 residues. Germline CDR1 LGHNA, CDR2 YSLEER. V was shortened by 3 bases and J by 6 bases, with 12 bases between the two germline ends. The CDR3 bases are TGCGCCAGCAGCCACCCTAGCAGTTCCGAGCAGTACTTC. Protein sequence: CASSHPSSSEQYF.

The V call is TRBV11-2, the J call TRBJ2-7; 10 bases map to TRBD2. CDR1 SGHAT and CDR2 FQNNGV come from the germline V gene. The V segment lost 3 bases and the J segment 4 bases; nucleotides outside the gene matches: 9. This CDR3 comprises 16 residues. This CDR3 reads CASSFLAGVGVYEQYF. In nucleotides, the CDR3 is TGTGCCAGCAGCTTCCTAGCGGGAGTCGGGGTTTACGAGCAGTACTTC.

The V and J genes are TRBV9 and TRBJ2-2; D not resolved. From germline, CDR1 is SGDLS and CDR2 YYNGEE. This CDR3 spans 14 amino acids. V dropped 1 base and J dropped 0 bases, with 4 bases sitting between them. For the CDR3, the DNA is TGTGCCAGCAGCGTATTTCCGAACACCGGGGAGCTGTTTTTT. Encoded protein: CASSVFPNTGELFF.

V usage is TRBV6-5 and J usage is TRBJ2-1; 14 bases agree with TRBD2. Germline-derived CDR1 and CDR2 are MNHEY and SVGAGI. J was trimmed by 12 bases and V by 10 bases; bases with no gene match: 11. The CDR3 is 14 amino acids. CDR3 in DNA: TGTGCCACTAAATTAGGACTAGCGGGAGGTGGGCAGTTCTTC. Its translation is CATKLGLAGGGQFF.

This clone was observed a handful of times. The chain employs TRBV2 and TRBJ1-2; 11 bases are shared with TRBD1. CDR3 length equals 14 residues. Germline lookup yields CDR1 SNHLY and CDR2 FYNNEI. The V and J ends lost 5 bases and 2 bases, in that order; junction bases with no gene match: 1. The DNA for the CDR3 is TGTGCCAGCAGTCGGACAGGGGGCAACTATGGCTACACCTTC. Protein: CASSRTGGNYGYTF.

Only a few counts were recorded for this clone. Other DNA sequences in this specimen translate into the identical CDR3. The chain combines TRBV10-3 with TRBJ2-3; the match to TRBD2 covers 12 bases. Trimming removed 6 bases from V and 3 bases from J; junction bases left unmatched: 1. The CDR3 has 14 amino acids. CDR1 and CDR2 from the germline V gene are ENHRY and SYGVKD. The CDR3 reads CAIRTSGSTDTQYF. In DNA form, the CDR3 reads TGTGCCATCAGGACTAGCGGGAGTACAGATACGCAGTATTTT.

J is TRBJ2-5 and V is TRBV5-5; the D gene is possibly TRBD2 (7 bases). This CDR3 spans 16 amino acids. Germline V lookup: CDR1 SGHKS, CDR2 YYEKEE (reference sequence). Trimming shortened V by 4 bases and J by 5 bases, and 21 bases separated the two germline ends. The CDR3 bases are TGTGCCAGCAGCCACATTCGGGGGGCGCCCAGCGAGACCCAGTACTTC. Translating it yields CASSHIRGAPSETQYF.

This clone showed up just a few times. The chain recombines TRBV16 with TRBJ2-7; 8 nucleotides align to TRBD2. The length of the CDR3 is 14 residues. CDR1 and CDR2 (germline): KGHSY, FQNENV. J was trimmed by 5 bases and V by 4 bases; bases with no gene match: 7. Here the CDR3 DNA reads TGTGCCAGCAGCCGAGCGGGAGCTCGGGACGAGCAGTACTTC. Translating gives CASSRAGARDEQYF. The whole variable domain, filled in from reference TRBV16 and TRBJ2-7, reads GEEVAQTPKHLVRGEGQKAKLYCAPIKGHSYVFWYQQVLKNEFKFLISFQNENVFDETGMPKERFSAKCLPNSPCSLEIQATKLEDSAVYFCASSRAGARDEQYFGPGTRLTVT.

J is TRBJ2-7 and V is TRBV14; perhaps TRBD1 as D (5 bases). Trimming pared 5 bases from V and 12 bases from J, leaving 17 bases between. Germline V gives CDR1 SGHDN, CDR2 FVKESK. This CDR3 is 12 amino acids long. Written as DNA, the CDR3 is TGTGCCAGCAGCTTCGTGGGGCACTATTGGTACTTC. It translates to CASSFVGHYWYF.

In its sample, this clone was seen once. This chain uses TRBV5-4 with TRBJ2-7; 7 bases match TRBD1. The V segment lost 4 bases and the J segment 6 bases; nucleotides outside the gene matches: 7. Germline V gene data show CDR1 as SGHNT and CDR2 as YYREEE (reference sequence). The CDR3 covers 13 residues. CDR3 region: CASSTYRGREQYF. The CDR3 DNA reads TGTGCCAGCAGCACCTACAGGGGACGCGAGCAGTACTTC.

In its sample, this clone was seen once. V is TRBV29-1 and J is TRBJ2-5; D is unclear. Germline V gene data show CDR1 as SQVTM and CDR2 as ANQGSEA. V lost 4 bases and J lost 4, with 4 bases in between. This CDR3 is 10 amino acids long. The CDR3 reads CSVVPETQYF. Written as DNA, the CDR3 is TGCAGCGTTGTCCCAGAGACCCAGTACTTC.

This sequence joins TRBV28 and TRBJ2-1; 15 bases map to TRBD2. V was pared by 3 bases and J by 6 bases, with 12 bases of the junction left unmatched. CDR3 length equals 19 residues. Germline CDR1 MDHEN, CDR2 SYDVKM. The DNA for the CDR3 is TGTGCCAGCAGTTTGCCGCCTGGGACTAGCGGGAGGTCAGGCAATGAGCAGTTCTTC. Its translation: CASSLPPGTSGRSGNEQFF.

J is TRBJ2-7 and V is TRBV6-6; 12 bases align to TRBD1. The trim removed 6 bases at V and 4 bases at J, leaving 7 bases unmatched. Per the germline V gene, CDR1 is MNHNY and CDR2 is SVGAGI (reference sequence). This CDR3 has 15 residues. In DNA, the CDR3 is TGTGCCAGCAGGGGGACAGGGGGCTGGGGGTACGAGCAGTACTTC. Translating it yields CASRGTGGWGYEQYF.

The chain recombines TRBV25-1 with TRBJ2-3; TRBD1 is a possible D gene (6 bases). V dropped 0 bases and J dropped 2 bases, with 12 bases sitting between them. Per the germline V gene, CDR1 is MGHDK and CDR2 is SYGVNS. The length of the CDR3 is 16 residues. CDR3: CASSEYGRQDTDTQYF. The CDR3 coding sequence is TGTGCCAGCAGTGAATATGGACGACAGGACACAGATACGCAGTATTTT. Full variable domain (remainder filled in from reference TRBV25-1 and TRBJ2-3): EADIYQTPRYLVIGTGKKITLECSQTMGHDKMYWYQQDPGMELHLIHYSYGVNSTEKGDLSSESTVSRIRTEHFPLTLESARPSHTSQYLCASSEYGRQDTDTQYFGPGTRLTVL.